This T cell receptor beta chain was sequenced in a study of naive and memory T cell subsets. Germline-derived CDR1 and CDR2 are SGHTA and FQGNSA. This CDR3 has 16 residues. V lost 1 base to trimming and J lost 3 bases, with 14 bases between them. In regard to this clonotype: Its specificity is unknown.

Cells stained for CD3, CD4, CD8, CD45RA, CD27 and viability were sorted into four CD45RA/CD27 subsets. Notes on the study in general: Over 95% of naive TCR sequences appeared only once after error correction, unlike memory subsets. From naive to CM, EM and EMRA, diversity decreased and Gini increased.

An equimolar mix of two oligonucleotides served as the beta constant-region primer for TRBC1 and TRBC2. Ligated cDNA was amplified by four rounds of PCR with nested alpha and beta constant-region primers and SP2. MiXCR, applied by TCRdb to the UMI-ligation and nested PCR reads, yields one record per CDR3 protein. The table records under 100,000 distinct CDR3 sequences, roughly 7.3% of them present only once. The chain employs TRBV7-2 and TRBJ2-3; perhaps TRBD2 as D (6 bases). The sample comprised central memory CD4+ T cells from blood. This TCR came from a human donor in good health. The chain's CDR3 is CASSLVRGGTTDTQYF. The CDR3 DNA follows: TGTGCCAGCAGCTTAGTAAGGGGCGGGACGACAGATACGCAGTATTTT. Full variable domain (rest looked up from reference TRBV7-2 and TRBJ2-3): GAGVSQSPSNKVTEKGKDVELRCDPISGHTALYWYRQSLGQGLEFLIYFQGNSAPDKSGLPSDRFSAERTGGSVSTLTIQRTQQEDSAVYLCASSLVRGGTTDTQYFGPGTRLTVL.